This T cell receptor beta chain appears in the sequencing data of a study of blood T cell repertoires in COVID-19. The wider study: Both acute and convalescent COVID-19 samples were obtained from the United States, Italy and Spain. T cells, B-cell-depleted T cells, or PBMCs provided the cDNA or gDNA that served as material.

Assay: immunoSEQ multiplex PCR; the TCRdb copy retains only in-frame clones and omits some. The repertoire holds 220,000 or so clones, with approximately 83% as singletons. Germline CDR1 SGHRS, CDR2 YFSETQ. The length of the CDR3 is 17 residues. Trimming removed 2 bases from V and 2 bases from J; junction bases left unmatched: 9. The sequenced sample was peripheral blood. The TCR comes from a woman aged 25 to 39 who had recovered from COVID-19. This chain connects TRBV5-1 to TRBJ2-3; 9 bases are shared with TRBD2. The CDR3 here is CASSFSGLAGNTDTQYF. The CDR3 DNA sequence: TGCGCCAGCAGCTTTTCGGGGCTAGCGGGGAACACAGATACGCAGTATTTT.